This T cell receptor (beta chain) was sequenced during a study of CD8+CD57+ T cells in acquired aplastic anemia (dated by TCRdb to 2016 to 2019). About the study as a whole: A mean of about 3 ug of DNA, ranging from roughly 0.17 to 30 ug, was extracted from sorted CD4+ and CD8+ cells. An average of approximately 10 million reads for CD4+ cells and under 12 million reads for CD8+ cells was obtained from healthy donor samples.

General study outcomes and caveats: No significant difference in CD8+ Simpson's diversity was found between patients and healthy controls (P=0.060). About 30 CD8+ CDR3 sequences were found to be shared between patients and controls, but these sequences appeared to be highly expressed in patients and within the immunodominant clones of the patients.

In this study, sorted CD4+ and CD8+ T cells from the blood of healthy subjects and of severe aplastic anemia patients had their TCR repertoires deep-sequenced. Ficoll-Paque density gradient centrifugation was used to isolate peripheral blood mononuclear cells. Before DNA extraction, CD4+ and CD8+ T cells were sorted by FACS or by magnetic beads. CDR1 SEHNR and CDR2 FQNEAQ were looked up in the germline V gene (reference sequence). The CDR3 contains 12 residues, cysteine and phenylalanine counted. Left in the record is the CDR3 DNA by itself, 36 bases read in frame from the first base. At the junction V is shortened by 5 bases and J by 5 bases; bases outside the gene matches: 2. Profiling of TCR beta VDJ combinations and CDR3 sequences used genomic DNA as the template. TCR repertoire sequencing was run on an Illumina HiSeq 2000. The authors' pipeline ran thus. Repertoire assessment relied on Simpson's diversity index, CDR3 size and DJ length profiles, and TRBV/TRBJ rearrangement plots. Whichever DNA sequence was most abundant in the deep sequencing data was defined as the immunodominant clone. CDR3 amino acid sequences were screened for sharing across subjects and compared with published repertoires and the VDJdb database. TCRdb reprocessed the public reads (quality trimming at Q25 with fastp, clone calling with MiXCR) and kept in-frame beta chains. Rows with one shared CDR3 protein collapse into an entry with the most common genes and DNA. These V and J calls rely on TCRdb rather than the paper's analysis. This sample holds 50,000 to 70,000 distinct CDR3 sequences; 45% to 70% were observed only once. The ten largest clones represent about 2.5% of the sample.

This clonotype has just one count. Its antigen remains unidentified. No qualities accompany the bases; no much larger clone lies one base away. One read yields weak evidence. The sequenced sample consisted of sorted CD4+, CD8+, or CD8+CD57+ T cells (not recorded which) from PBMCs. The receptor chain draws on TRBV7-9 and TRBJ2-7; 8 junctional bases match TRBD2. This sequence was found in a human donor in good health, serving as a control. DNA sequence: TGTGCCAGCAGCGCGGGAGGAGACGAGCAGTACTTC. This codes for CASSAGGDEQYF. Beyond the CDR3, the reference TRBV7-9 and TRBJ2-7 genes provide the residues; the full variable domain reads: DTGVSQNPRHKITKRGQNVTFRCDPISEHNRLYWYRQTLGQGPEFLTYFQNEAQLEKSRLLSDRFSAERPKGSFSTLEIQRTEQGDSAMYLCASSAGGDEQYFGPGTRLTVT.